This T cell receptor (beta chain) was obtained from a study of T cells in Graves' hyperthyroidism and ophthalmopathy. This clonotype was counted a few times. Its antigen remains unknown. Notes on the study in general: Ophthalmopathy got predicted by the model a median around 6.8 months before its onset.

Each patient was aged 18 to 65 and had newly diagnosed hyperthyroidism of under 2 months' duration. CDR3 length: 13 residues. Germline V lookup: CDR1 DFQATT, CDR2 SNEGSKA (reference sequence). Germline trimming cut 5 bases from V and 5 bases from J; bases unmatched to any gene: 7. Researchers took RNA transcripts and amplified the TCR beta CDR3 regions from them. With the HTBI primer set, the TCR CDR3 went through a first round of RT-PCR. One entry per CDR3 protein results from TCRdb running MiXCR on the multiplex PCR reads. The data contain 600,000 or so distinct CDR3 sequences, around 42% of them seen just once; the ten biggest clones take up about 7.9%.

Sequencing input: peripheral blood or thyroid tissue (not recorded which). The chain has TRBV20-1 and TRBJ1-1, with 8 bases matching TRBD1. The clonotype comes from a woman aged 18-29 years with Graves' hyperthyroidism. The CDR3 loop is CSAYRTGQTEAFF. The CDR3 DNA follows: TGCAGTGCTTATAGGACAGGGCAGACTGAAGCTTTCTTT.